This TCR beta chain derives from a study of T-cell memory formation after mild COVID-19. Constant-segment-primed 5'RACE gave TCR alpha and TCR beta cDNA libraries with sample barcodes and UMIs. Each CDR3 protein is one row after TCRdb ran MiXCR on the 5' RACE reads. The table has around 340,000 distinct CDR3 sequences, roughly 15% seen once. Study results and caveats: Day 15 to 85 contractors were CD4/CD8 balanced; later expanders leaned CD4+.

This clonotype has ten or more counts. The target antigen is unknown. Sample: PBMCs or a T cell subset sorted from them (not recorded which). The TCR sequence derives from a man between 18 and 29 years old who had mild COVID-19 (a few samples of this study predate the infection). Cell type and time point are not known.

The CDR3: CASRGTSYEQYF. DNA for the CDR3: TGTGCCAGCAGAGGTACCTCCTACGAGCAGTACTTC. The V and J genes are TRBV6-5 and TRBJ2-7; no definite D call. The CDR3 contains 12 residues. Per the germline V gene, CDR1 is MNHEY and CDR2 is SVGAGI. Trimming took 6 bases from V and 0 from J, leaving 6 bases between them.